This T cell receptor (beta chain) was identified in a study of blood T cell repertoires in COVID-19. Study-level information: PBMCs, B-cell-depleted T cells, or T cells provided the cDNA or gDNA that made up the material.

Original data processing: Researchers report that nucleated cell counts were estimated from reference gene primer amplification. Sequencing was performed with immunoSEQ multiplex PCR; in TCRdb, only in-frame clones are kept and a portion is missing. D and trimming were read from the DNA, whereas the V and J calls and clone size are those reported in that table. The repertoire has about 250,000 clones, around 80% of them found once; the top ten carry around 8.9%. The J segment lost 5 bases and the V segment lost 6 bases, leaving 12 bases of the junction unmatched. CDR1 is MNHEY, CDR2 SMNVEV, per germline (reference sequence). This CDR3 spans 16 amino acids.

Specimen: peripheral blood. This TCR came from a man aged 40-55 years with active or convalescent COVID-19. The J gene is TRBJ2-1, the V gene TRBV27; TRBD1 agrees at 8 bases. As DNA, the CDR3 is TGTGCCAGCAGGGCCCGGGGACAGGTTGGCGACAATGAGCAGTTCTTC. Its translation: CASRARGQVGDNEQFF.